These 2 T cell receptor beta chains were sequenced from one sample in a study of tumor-infiltrating lymphocytes in primary liver carcinoma. For blood RNA, unsorted whole blood served as the source, and germline DNA was extracted too. Synthesis of TCR beta cDNA was carried out from approximately 470 ng total RNA with a constant-region primer. TCR beta libraries came from three nested multiplex PCR rounds using slightly modified ARM-PCR. TRBV1-TRBV30 forward and Cbeta reverse primers drove the first two roughly 10-cycle rounds. TCRdb re-derived calls from the multiplex PCR reads in MiXCR, one entry per CDR3 protein. The sample includes fewer than 350,000 distinct CDR3 sequences, approximately 65% of them seen just once. Material: peripheral blood. The receptors here all came from a middle-aged man with primary liver carcinoma and hepatitis B virus infection.

This clonotype has at least ten counts. The chain carries TRBV6-1 and TRBJ1-2; maybe TRBD1 (5 bases). V lost 10 bases and J lost 4, with 13 bases in between. Germline lookup yields CDR1 MNHNS and CDR2 SASEGT. The CDR3 is 12 amino acids. The CDR3 here is CATRAALYGYTF. For the CDR3, the DNA is TGTGCCACCAGGGCAGCCCTCTATGGCTACACCTTC.

Points on this clonotype: At one of its ends the junction is not consistent with the germline gene, which may arise from a read error. The J gene is TRBJ2-5, the V gene TRBV11-1; D gene unclear. The CDR3 consists of 16 residues. Per the germline V gene, CDR1 is SGHAT and CDR2 is FQDESV (reference sequence). The CDR3 loop is CASILQAGWSQETQYF. The CDR3 DNA reads as TGTGCCAGCATCTTACAAGCTGGCTGGAGTCAAGAGACCCAGTACTTC. Variable domain in full (rest from reference TRBV11-1 and TRBJ2-5): EAEVAQSPRYKITEKSQAVAFWCDPISGHATLYWYRQILGQGPELLVQFQDESVVDDSQLPKDRFSAERLKGVDSTLKIQPAELGDSAMYLCASILQAGWSQETQYFGPGTRLLVL.